The rows below give T cell receptor beta chains drawn from one sample of a study of lymphopenia after photon versus proton radiotherapy. Sequenced by immunoSEQ multiplex PCR; TCRdb stores in-frame clones only, minus some. The sample contains approximately 12,000 clones, around 90% of which appear only once. This sample comprised peripheral blood, obtained from a patient treated with photon-based radiotherapy. These receptors came from a man in his fifties or sixties with pancreatic cancer. CDR3s include the opening cysteine and the closing phenylalanine or tryptophan. The D gene is left open where the match is weak. Clone size is stated in some rows and not others, as once, few, many or a class when expanded.

d_call	clone_size	cdr3_length	j_call	v_call	cdr3_nt	cdr3_aa
-	-	13	TRBJ2-5	TRBV5-6	TGTGCCAGCAGCTTGGTGGGTCAAGAGACCCAGTACTTC	CASSLVGQETQYF
TRBD1	-	14	TRBJ2-7	TRBV7-9	TGTGCCAGCAGCGCGGACAGGGAGTGGGACGAGCAGTACTTC	CASSADREWDEQYF
TRBD1	-	17	TRBJ2-7	TRBV19	TGTGCCAGTAGTCATCCAAAAGGGACAGGAGCCCTAGACGAGCAGTACTTC	CASSHPKGTGALDEQYF
-	-	15	TRBJ2-7	TRBV25-1	TGTGCCAGCGGCAGGGGGGGGACCCCCACTTTCGAGCAGTACTTC	CASGRGGTPTFEQYF
-	-	14	TRBJ1-6	TRBV5-5	TGTGCCAGCAGCCCCTGGACAGCTAATTCACCCCTCCACTTT	CASSPWTANSPLHF
TRBD2	once	17	TRBJ2-5	TRBV4-1	TGCGCCAGCAGCCAAGATCGGACTAGCGGGGCTGGGGAGACCCAGTACTTC	CASSQDRTSGAGETQYF
-	few	14	TRBJ2-3	TRBV6-6	TGTGCCAGCAGTTACCAGCCCCCGGGGGATACGCAGTATTTT	CASSYQPPGDTQYF
-	-	14	TRBJ2-5	TRBV13	TGTGCCAGCAGCTTAATTGGGGCCCAAGAGACCCAGTACTTC	CASSLIGAQETQYF
TRBD2	-	17	TRBJ2-1	TRBV5-1	TGCGCCAGCAGCTTGAATAGGAGCGGGGTCAGTCACAATGAGCAGTTCTTC	CASSLNRSGVSHNEQFF
-	-	13	TRBJ1-1	TRBV29-1	TGCAGCGTTGTTCGGGGGGCTGGGACTGAAGCTTTCTTT	CSVVRGAGTEAFF
-	-	16	TRBJ1-2	TRBV21-1	TGTGCCAGCAGCATCCGGGGACAGGGAAGAATCTATGGCTACACCTTC	CASSIRGQGRIYGYTF
-	-	13	TRBJ1-6	TRBV7-3	TGTGCCAGCAGCTTAGGGATTGGCTCACCCCTCCACTTT	CASSLGIGSPLHF
TRBD1	-	15	TRBJ2-6	TRBV5-1	TGCGCCAGCGGGACAGTCGGGGCTGGGGCCAACGTCCTGACTTTC	CASGTVGAGANVLTF